What follows are 9 T cell receptor beta chains derived from one specimen sequenced in a study of naive and memory T cell subsets. A UMI-containing oligonucleotide was joined by 3' ligation to the TCR cDNA template. Four PCR rounds used nested alpha and beta constant region primers plus the SP2 primer. TCRdb used MiXCR to reprocess the UMI-ligation and nested PCR reads, holding one entry per CDR3 protein. The repertoire holds approximately 30,000 distinct CDR3 sequences, with roughly 5.2% as singletons. Sequenced sample: blood. These receptor sequences come from an adult in good health.

Within the sample, this clonotype is medium-sized. The chain couples TRBV29-1 to TRBJ1-1, with D tentatively TRBD1 (6 bases). With 3 bases removed from V and 4 bases from J, the gap between germline ends came to 9 bases. CDR1 and CDR2 (germline): SQVTM, ANQGSEA. This CDR3 spans 12 amino acids. CDR3 DNA sequence: TGCAGCGTTGACACAGGGTTCACTGAAGCTTTCTTT. As protein: CSVDTGFTEAFF.

This clonotype was seen only a few times. This chain uses TRBV29-1 with TRBJ2-7; the D gene is possibly TRBD1 (6 bases). The germline V gene encodes CDR1 SQVTM and CDR2 ANQGSEA. Trimming removed 1 base at V and 7 bases at J, with 14 bases between. The CDR3 totals 13 residues. CDR3 residues: CSVEVQGNGEQYF. The CDR3 DNA sequence: TGCAGCGTTGAAGTACAGGGTAACGGTGAGCAGTACTTC.

The chain carries TRBV30 and TRBJ1-5; possibly TRBD1 for D (6 bases). CDR3 length equals 20 residues. Looked up from germline, CDR1 is GTSNPN and CDR2 is SVGIG (reference sequence). V dropped 2 bases and J dropped 2 bases, with 28 bases sitting between them. Here the CDR3 reads CAWSPRGARGTLIRNQPQHF. For the CDR3, the DNA is TGTGCCTGGAGTCCCCGGGGCGCCAGGGGAACATTAATTCGCAATCAGCCCCAGCATTTT.

In its sample, this clonotype was seen many times. V is TRBV4-2 and J is TRBJ2-1; TRBD2 matches 11 bases. Trimming at V came to 5 bases and at J to 7 bases, leaving 7 bases not matched to a gene. The germline gives CDR1 LGHNA, CDR2 YNFKEQ. The CDR3 is made up of 15 amino acids. Here the CDR3 reads CASSIAGGLLNEQFF. CDR3 in DNA: TGTGCCAGCAGCATAGCGGGAGGGCTCTTAAATGAGCAGTTCTTC.

There are many counts of this clonotype. The J gene is TRBJ1-4, the V gene TRBV27; D is ambiguous. The CDR3 spans 16 residues. Germline V gene sequence: CDR1 MNHEY, CDR2 SMNVEV (reference sequence). The V and J ends lost 5 bases and 2 bases respectively, with 15 bases between them. The CDR3 sequence: CASSTSYLGTNEKLFF. CDR3 DNA: TGTGCCAGCAGTACCTCTTACCTCGGCACTAATGAAAAACTGTTTTTT.

This clonotype was seen a handful of times. The V call is TRBV4-3, the J call TRBJ1-6; weak D call: TRBD1 (6 bases). Trimming pared 0 bases from V and 9 bases from J, leaving 15 bases between. The CDR3 length is 16 residues. Germline V lookup: CDR1 LGHNA, CDR2 YSLEER. CDR3 sequence (DNA): TGCGCCAGCAGCCAAGATTTCGCCACACAGGGTTCACCCCTCCACTTT. Its protein product is CASSQDFATQGSPLHF.

This clonotype was counted ten times or more. The chain joins TRBV7-2 to TRBJ2-3; 7 nucleotides line up with TRBD1. The CDR3 is 13 residues long. Germline V lookup: CDR1 SGHTA, CDR2 FQGNSA. The ends lost 5 bases at V and 5 bases at J; junction bases unmatched: 4. CDR3 nucleotides: TGTGCCAGCAGCCGGGACAGAGTAGATACGCAGTATTTT. Translating gives CASSRDRVDTQYF.

At least ten counts were recorded for this clonotype. This chain uses TRBV12-3 or TRBV12-4 with TRBJ1-2, with 8 bases fitting TRBD1. The CDR3 covers 13 residues. Trimming took 4 bases from V and 5 from J; bases not matched to a gene: 3. The CDR3 DNA reads TGTGCCAGCAGTTCTCGGACAGGGTATGGCTACACCTTC. Translated: CASSSRTGYGYTF.

A few counts support this clonotype. V gene TRBV9 combines with J gene TRBJ1-5; no clear D. Germline CDR1 is SGDLS and CDR2 is YYNGEE. Trimming stripped 0 bases from V and 5 bases from J, with 9 bases between. The CDR3 covers 14 residues. Here the CDR3 DNA reads TGTGCCAGCAGCGTAGAGGGAGCTGATCAGCCCCAGCATTTT. This gives the protein CASSVEGADQPQHF.